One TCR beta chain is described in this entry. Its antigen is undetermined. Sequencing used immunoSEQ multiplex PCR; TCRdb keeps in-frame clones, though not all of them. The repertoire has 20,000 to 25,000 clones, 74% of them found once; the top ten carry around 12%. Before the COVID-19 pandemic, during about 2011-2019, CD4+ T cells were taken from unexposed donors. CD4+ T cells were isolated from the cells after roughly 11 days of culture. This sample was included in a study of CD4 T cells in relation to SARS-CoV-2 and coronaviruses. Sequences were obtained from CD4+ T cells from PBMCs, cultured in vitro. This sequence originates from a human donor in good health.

CDR3 sequence reads: CAWSIGRLQETQYF. The CDR3 DNA is TGTGCCTGGAGTATAGGACGGCTCCAAGAGACCCAGTACTTC. This chain joins TRBV30 and TRBJ2-5; no clear D gene. Trimming removed 2 bases at V and 1 base at J, with 11 bases between. CDR3 length: 14 residues. Germline values: CDR1 GTSNPN, CDR2 SVGIG (reference sequence).